The sequence of this T cell receptor (beta chain) was determined in a study of early T cells in non-severe SARS-CoV-2 infection. Background on the study: Sequencing of bulk RNA from unsorted whole blood was done, without chain pairing.

The protocol attached unique molecular identifiers to individual cDNA molecules. Using its own MiXCR run on the 5' RACE reads, TCRdb lists one record per CDR3 protein. The sample has approximately 80,000 distinct CDR3 sequences, about 11% seen once. The V gene's germline CDR1 is SGDLS and CDR2 YYNGEE. The CDR3 contains 15 residues. Trimming removed 0 bases from V and 3 bases from J; junction bases left unmatched: 5. Study results and caveats: VDJdb matching favored anti-spike CD8 responses, missing private and CD4 specificities.

As concerns this clonotype: What it binds is unknown.

The receptor was derived from an adult who was a healthcare worker with PCR-confirmed SARS-CoV-2 infection or an uninfected control (not recorded which). The J gene is TRBJ2-5, the V gene TRBV9, with TRBD2 matching 7 bases. Sequences were derived from whole blood, sampled at baseline. CDR3 residues: CASSVVGGVKETQYF. The CDR3 nucleotides read TGTGCCAGCAGCGTAGTGGGAGGGGTAAAAGAGACCCAGTACTTC. Full variable domain (remainder filled in from reference TRBV9 and TRBJ2-5): DSGVTQTPKHLITATGQRVTLRCSPRSGDLSVYWYQQSLDQGLQFLIQYYNGEERAKGNILERFSAQQFPDLHSELNLSSLELGDSALYFCASSVVGGVKETQYFGPGTRLLVL.